This T cell receptor (beta chain) was obtained from a study of post-analysis software for immune sequencing data. Study overall: The study covered relapsing-remitting, secondary progressive and progressive-relapsing courses of multiple sclerosis.

Trimming stripped 2 bases from V and 6 bases from J, with 9 bases between. Looked up from germline, CDR1 is MNHEY and CDR2 is SVGAGI. This CDR3 has 13 residues. Unique-molecular-identifier-tagged TCR beta cDNA libraries were used. The T cell input of about 0.95 to 11 million gave 400,000 to 500,000 cDNA molecules. TCRdb analysed the PCR reads with MiXCR anew, one entry per CDR3 protein. Of 430,000 or so distinct CDR3 sequences listed, over 30% are singletons. This clonotype occurred a few times. Its antigen is unidentified. General study results and limits: Controls showed lower frequencies than patients for roughly 5 TRBV segments, and TRBV5-6, TRBV5-1 and TRBV20-1 were among these. People with multiple sclerosis had a significantly lower normalized Chao1 diversity than controls did. Batch-mates among the samples co-clustered strongly by F measure.

Sequencing was performed on blood. V gene TRBV6-5 combines with J gene TRBJ2-3, with a weak D call TRBD2 (5 bases). The source of this sequence is a girl aged 2-10 years with multiple sclerosis. CDR3 in DNA: TGTGCCAGCAGTTACACTAGTGCGGATACGCAGTATTTT. Residues: CASSYTSADTQYF.